These 28 T cell receptor beta chains came from one sample sequenced in a study of T cell responses to AZD1222 COVID-19 vaccine. Here immunoSEQ multiplex PCR was the method, and the copy in TCRdb shows in-frame clones only, minus some. The table records over 85,000 clones, 88% of them present only once. Specimen: peripheral blood, collected on day 0 of AZD1222 vaccination. The receptors originated from an adult in good health.

CDR3 amino acids: CSVDIPGCQGIVQPQHF. As DNA, the CDR3 is TGCAGCGTTGACATTCCGGGATGTCAGGGGATTGTCCAGCCCCAGCATTTT. The chain has TRBV29-1 and TRBJ1-5, with D perhaps TRBD1 (6 bases). Trimming left V 3 bases short and J 7 bases short, with 25 bases between. The CDR3 spans 17 residues. Germline V gene data show CDR1 as SQVTM and CDR2 as ANQGSEA.

This rearrangement joins TRBV29-1 to TRBJ2-2, with D possibly being TRBD1 or TRBD2 (5 bases each). CDR1 SQVTM and CDR2 ANQGSEA come from the germline V gene. Deletions cut 5 bases from V and 2 bases from J, with 15 bases between. This CDR3 region has 15 residues. CDR3 residues: CSVLRELDNTGELFF. CDR3 DNA sequence: TGCAGCGTTCTCAGGGAGCTCGATAACACCGGGGAGCTGTTTTTT.

The chain combines TRBV4-2 with TRBJ2-7; perhaps D is TRBD1 or TRBD2 (6 bases each). The CDR3 covers 20 residues. V was shortened by 0 bases and J by 3 bases, with 27 bases between the two germline ends. Per the germline V gene, CDR1 is LGHNA and CDR2 is YNFKEQ. CDR3 coding DNA: TGTGCCAGCAGCCAAGATGGGGGCCCAGGCGGGACAAAAATGCGCTACGAGCAGTACTTC. Translated: CASSQDGGPGGTKMRYEQYF.

The CDR3 spells CASSRSRGSGANVLTF. Written as DNA, the CDR3 is TGTGCCAGCAGCCGCTCCCGGGGGTCTGGGGCCAACGTCCTGACTTTC. The rearrangement joins TRBV14 to TRBJ2-6; TRBD2 is a possible D gene (6 bases). The germline CDR1 and CDR2 sequences are SGHDN and FVKESK. Trimming removed 4 bases at V and 1 base at J, with 11 bases between. The length of the CDR3 is 16 residues.

The chain links TRBV14 to TRBJ1-5; possible D gene TRBD1, 5 bases. V dropped 0 bases and J dropped 0 bases, with 24 bases sitting between them. The CDR3 length is 21 residues. CDR1 is SGHDN, CDR2 FVKESK, per germline. The CDR3 DNA reads TGTGCCAGCAGCCAAGAAACCCGGGACCTCTCGATTGACTATAGCAATCAGCCCCAGCATTTT. This encodes CASSQETRDLSIDYSNQPQHF.

J is TRBJ1-2 and V is TRBV2; a possible D gene is TRBD1 (5 bases). The CDR3 contains 12 residues. V was cut by 4 bases and J by 4 bases, with 7 bases left in between. In germline, CDR1 is SNHLY, CDR2 FYNNEI. The CDR3 spells CASSAQGYGYTF. CDR3 coding DNA: TGTGCCAGCAGTGCGCAGGGCTATGGCTACACCTTC. Looking up the rest from reference TRBV2 and TRBJ1-2 gives the full variable domain: EPEVTQTPSHQVTQMGQEVILRCVPISNHLYFYWYRQILGQKVEFLVSFYNNEISEKSEIFDDQFSVERPDGSNFTLKIRSTKLEDSAMYFCASSAQGYGYTFGSGTRLTVV.

J is TRBJ2-7 and V is TRBV2; tentatively, D is TRBD1 or TRBD2 (5 bases each). The CDR3 is 14 amino acids. V lost 1 base and J 2 bases, leaving 9 bases between the germline ends. Germline V gene sequence: CDR1 SNHLY, CDR2 FYNNEI. The CDR3 protein is CASSEGGSTYEQYF. Written as DNA, the CDR3 is TGTGCCAGCAGTGAAGGGGGGAGCACCTACGAGCAGTACTTC.

This clone occurred once. The chain couples TRBV4-2 to TRBJ1-6; D ambiguous. The ends were cut back, 0 bases at V and 6 bases at J, with 9 bases in the middle. CDR1 and CDR2 (germline): LGHNA, YNFKEQ. The CDR3 runs to 15 residues. The CDR3 DNA is TGTGCCAGCAGCCAAGATAACAGTCGTAATTCACCCCTCCACTTT. It yields the protein CASSQDNSRNSPLHF.

This clone came up once. The chain employs TRBV3-1 (or the pseudogene TRBV3-2) and TRBJ1-2; maybe TRBD1 (5 bases). Germline CDR1 reads LGHDT; CDR2 reads YNNKEL (reference sequence). The CDR3 runs to 15 residues. V gave up 2 bases and J gave up 0 bases, with 10 bases separating them. CDR3 amino acids: CASSQRGSANYGYTF. As DNA, the CDR3 is TGTGCCAGCAGCCAAAGGGGTTCGGCTAACTATGGCTACACCTTC.

This chain connects TRBV14 to TRBJ2-5, with D unclear. The CDR3 length is 15 residues. Trimming pared 1 base from V and 0 bases from J, leaving 9 bases between. The germline V gene has CDR1 SGHDN and CDR2 FVKESK. Written as DNA, the CDR3 is TGTGCCAGCAGCCAAGTCGGCGGCCACCAAGAGACCCAGTACTTC. Protein product: CASSQVGGHQETQYF.

This clone was detected only once. The chain employs TRBV15 and TRBJ1-2, with a possible D match to TRBD1 (5 bases). This CDR3 spans 18 amino acids. Trimming stripped 0 bases from V and 0 bases from J, with 17 bases between. CDR1 LNHNV and CDR2 YYDKDF come from the germline V gene (reference sequence). The CDR3 sequence is CATSRDFVGRGANYGYTF. As DNA, the CDR3 is TGTGCCACCAGCAGAGATTTTGTCGGGAGGGGAGCTAACTATGGCTACACCTTC.

The genes are TRBV4-2 and TRBJ2-3; 9 positions match TRBD2. CDR1 LGHNA and CDR2 YNFKEQ come from the germline V gene. This CDR3 region has 18 residues. Germline trimming cut 0 bases from V and 2 bases from J; bases unmatched to any gene: 9. The CDR3 DNA reads as TGTGCCAGCAGCCAAGATCGCGGGAGGGACGGGGCCACAGATACGCAGTATTTT. Encoded protein: CASSQDRGRDGATDTQYF.

For the CDR3, the DNA is TGTGCCAGCAGCTACTACAGAAATTCACCCCTCCACTTT. Residues: CASSYYRNSPLHF. The rearrangement joins TRBV13 to TRBJ1-6; D gene uncertain. Per the germline V gene, CDR1 is PRHDT and CDR2 is FYEKMQ (reference sequence). V was shortened by 4 bases and J by 7 bases, with 8 bases between the two germline ends. This CDR3 is 13 amino acids long.

Only one count was recorded for this clone. The chain couples TRBV5-6 to TRBJ1-6; D may be TRBD1 (5 bases). The V end was cut by 5 bases, the J end by 8 bases, with 17 bases between. The CDR3 is 15 amino acids. CDR1 is SGHDT, CDR2 YYEEEE, per germline. The CDR3 DNA follows: TGTGCCAGCAGGACCCGGGGCCAGACCCATTCACCCCTCCACTTT. This translates into CASRTRGQTHSPLHF.

The V gene is TRBV24-1, the J gene TRBJ2-3; weak D call: TRBD1 (5 bases). V lost 5 bases to trimming and J lost 3 bases, with 5 bases between them. This CDR3 is built from 12 residues. From germline, CDR1 is KGHDR and CDR2 SFDVKD. CDR3 DNA: TGTGCCACCAGTGGACAGACAGATACGCAGTATTTT. Protein sequence: CATSGQTDTQYF.

V usage is TRBV11-3 and J usage is TRBJ2-7; 9 bases line up with TRBD1. The CDR3 is 13 amino acids. J gave up 6 bases and V 5 bases, and 5 bases lay outside the gene matches. Per the germline V gene, CDR1 is SGHNT and CDR2 is YENEEA. This CDR3 is CASSPGQGGEQYF. DNA of the CDR3: TGTGCCAGCAGCCCGGGACAGGGCGGCGAGCAGTACTTC.

The V and J genes are TRBV28 and TRBJ2-1; D remains ambiguous. V was clipped by 5 bases and J by 12 bases, with 14 bases between them. Germline CDR1 and CDR2: MDHEN and SYDVKM. CDR3 length: 12 residues. Here the CDR3 reads CASSPRQFGQFF. CDR3 DNA: TGTGCCAGCAGTCCCCGACAATTCGGGCAGTTCTTC.

The CDR3 nucleotides are TGTGCCAGCAGCCCGGAGGGGACAGGGGTATCCGAGCAGTACTTC. Translation: CASSPEGTGVSEQYF. V usage is TRBV5-5 and J usage is TRBJ2-7; 10 nucleotides line up with TRBD1. V dropped 4 bases and J dropped 6; count of bases not matched to a gene: 10. CDR1 is SGHKS, CDR2 YYEKEE, per germline (reference sequence). This CDR3 has 15 residues.

V gene TRBV6-5 combines with J gene TRBJ1-1, with D possibly TRBD1 on 6 matching bases. In germline, CDR1 is MNHEY, CDR2 SVGAGI. Trimming took off 0 bases at V and 7 bases at J, with 15 bases between the two ends. The CDR3 sequence is 15 residues long. The CDR3 region is CASSYSPGGANEAFF. Here the CDR3 DNA reads TGTGCCAGCAGTTACTCACCGGGGGGCGCAAATGAAGCTTTCTTT.

This chain joins TRBV6-5 and TRBJ1-5, with D perhaps TRBD1 (5 bases). The length of the CDR3 is 15 residues. The V and J ends lost 0 bases and 6 bases respectively, with 12 bases between them. Per the germline V gene, CDR1 is MNHEY and CDR2 is SVGAGI. This CDR3 reads CASSYSGGIGQPQHF. As DNA, the CDR3 is TGTGCCAGCAGTTACTCCGGGGGAATAGGTCAGCCCCAGCATTTT.

The CDR3 bases are TGTGCCAGCAGTTATGAGGGCTACACTGAAGCTTTCTTT. This sequence encodes CASSYEGYTEAFF. The chain has TRBV12-3 or TRBV12-4 and TRBJ1-1; D ambiguous. V was shortened by 4 bases and J by 3 bases, with 9 bases between the two germline ends. There are 13 residues in the CDR3.

This clone was recorded once. This sequence joins TRBV5-1 and TRBJ2-7, with a weak D call TRBD1 (5 bases). V was clipped by 0 bases and J by 2 bases, with 12 bases between them. Germline V gives CDR1 SGHRS, CDR2 YFSETQ. This CDR3 has 15 residues. CDR3 in DNA: TGCGCCAGCAGCTTGGCCCCCGGACAAGCCTACGAGCAGTACTTC. Its protein is CASSLAPGQAYEQYF.

This chain connects TRBV25-1 to TRBJ1-4; D not resolved. Per the germline V gene, CDR1 is MGHDK and CDR2 is SYGVNS. The V gene lost 8 bases and the J gene lost 8 bases, with 18 bases spanning the gap. This CDR3 contains 14 residues. The CDR3 reads CASRPRGVGEKLFF. The CDR3 DNA reads as TGTGCCAGCCGCCCCCGGGGTGTGGGGGAAAAACTGTTTTTT.

This clone has just one count. This sequence joins TRBV7-9 and TRBJ1-1, with 10 nucleotides matching TRBD1. The CDR3 totals 16 residues. The V segment lost 2 bases and the J segment 6 bases; nucleotides outside the gene matches: 9. Germline assignment: CDR1 SEHNR and CDR2 FQNEAQ (reference sequence). DNA for the CDR3: TGTGCCAGCAGCTTAAAGAGGGACAGGGGTTCGTCTGAAGCTTTCTTT. This gives the protein CASSLKRDRGSSEAFF.

In this sample, this clone turned up once. V is TRBV7-9 and J is TRBJ2-5; no firm D call. With 7 bases removed from V and 2 bases from J, the gap between germline ends came to 11 bases. Germline CDR1 SEHNR, CDR2 FQNEAQ (reference sequence). The CDR3 is 13 amino acids. CDR3 sequence reads: CASILWGQETQYF. The CDR3 DNA sequence: TGTGCCAGCATCCTATGGGGTCAAGAGACCCAGTACTTC.

V usage is TRBV19 and J usage is TRBJ1-1; TRBD1 matches at 9 bases. The CDR3 spans 14 residues. The germline V gene has CDR1 LNHDA and CDR2 SQIVND (reference sequence). After removal of 5 bases from V and 4 bases from J, the junction contained 5 bases not matched to a gene. CDR3 amino acids: CASSSDRGGTEAFF. CDR3 DNA: TGTGCCAGTAGTTCGGACAGGGGAGGCACTGAAGCTTTCTTT. Combining the CDR3 with reference TRBV19 and TRBJ1-1 gives the whole variable domain DGGITQSPKYLFRKEGQNVTLSCEQNLNHDAMYWYRQDPGQGLRLIYYSQIVNDFQKGDIAEGYSVSREKKESFPLTVTSAQKNPTAFYLCASSSDRGGTEAFFGQGTRLTVV.

The chain recombines TRBV10-3 with TRBJ2-1; no definite D call. The V gene's germline CDR1 is ENHRY and CDR2 SYGVKD. V lost 0 bases to trimming and J lost 6 bases, with 6 bases between them. CDR3 size: 13 residues. This CDR3 is CAISESNFNEQFF. The CDR3, as DNA: TGTGCCATCAGTGAGTCGAACTTCAATGAGCAGTTCTTC.

The chain is built from TRBV27 and TRBJ2-7; D is possibly TRBD1 or TRBD2 (5 bases each). From germline, CDR1 is MNHEY and CDR2 SMNVEV (reference sequence). V lost 6 bases and J 9 bases, leaving 12 bases between the germline ends. CDR3 length equals 11 residues. The CDR3 DNA reads as TGTGCCAGCAGGATTCTGGGGGTGCAGTACTTC. Amino acid sequence: CASRILGVQYF.